These T cell receptor beta chains were read from a single sample in a study of blood T cell repertoires in COVID-19. Some clones are missing from TCRdb's copy, which holds only in-frame ones; the method was immunoSEQ multiplex PCR. This sample yields 190,000 or so clones, of which approximately 86% are seen a single time; about 2.6% belongs to the top ten. The source material was peripheral blood. Every receptor here comes from a middle-aged man with active or convalescent COVID-19. CDR3s include the opening cysteine and the closing phenylalanine or tryptophan. A D gene is named only where the DNA matches it firmly. Expanded clones get a size class; other rows say once, few or many, or leave the size out.

clone size | J gene | V gene | D gene | CDR3 protein | CDR3 DNA
NA | TRBJ2-5 | TRBV5-4 | NA | CASGDNQETQYF | TGTGCCAGCGGGGACAACCAAGAGACCCAGTACTTC
NA | TRBJ2-7 | TRBV7-9 | NA | CASSSTPGYEQYF | TGTGCCAGCAGTTCAACGCCAGGGTACGAGCAGTACTTC
NA | TRBJ2-1 | TRBV19 | NA | CASNDRGEQFF | TGTGCCAGTAATGATAGGGGTGAGCAGTTCTTC
NA | TRBJ1-2 | TRBV12-3/TRBV12-4 | NA | CASRRDIGYTF | TGTGCCAGCAGAAGGGACATAGGCTACACCTTC
few | TRBJ2-2 | TRBV3-1/TRBV3-2 | NA | CASSLNPGLGNTGELFF | TGTGCCAGCAGCCTGAATCCGGGACTCGGGAACACCGGGGAGCTGTTTTTT
NA | TRBJ2-2 | TRBV3-1/TRBV3-2 | NA | CASSQSQGGTGELFF | TGTGCCAGCAGCCAGTCACAGGGTGGCACCGGGGAGCTGTTTTTT
NA | TRBJ1-5 | TRBV2 | TRBD1 | CASSERTGGFQPQHF | TGTGCCAGCAGTGAAAGGACAGGGGGATTTCAGCCCCAGCATTTT
once | TRBJ2-1 | TRBV5-1 | TRBD2 | CASSPGTSAYNEQFF | TGCGCCAGCAGCCCCGGGACTAGCGCCTACAATGAGCAGTTCTTC
few | TRBJ1-2 | TRBV13 | NA | CASSQNGGLRYGYTF | TGTGCCAGCAGCCAGAACGGTGGACTGAGGTATGGCTACACCTTC
NA | TRBJ1-1 | TRBV27 | NA | CASSFSGTNTEAFF | TGTGCCAGCAGTTTCTCAGGCACGAACACTGAAGCTTTCTTT
NA | TRBJ1-5 | TRBV4-1 | NA | CASSHIGEGANQPQHF | TGCGCCAGCAGCCATATTGGGGAGGGCGCCAATCAGCCCCAGCATTTT
once | TRBJ1-4 | TRBV7-8 | TRBD1 | CASSPPRWTGREKLFF | TGTGCCAGCAGCCCCCCACGGTGGACAGGGCGTGAAAAACTGTTTTTT
NA | TRBJ2-1 | TRBV5-1 | TRBD2 | CASSLRSAGGADEQFF | TGCGCCAGCAGCTTGCGTTCAGCGGGGGGTGCCGATGAGCAGTTCTTC
once | TRBJ1-2 | TRBV11-3 | TRBD1 | CASSEDRAGGYTF | TGTGCCAGCAGCGAGGACAGGGCGGGAGGCTACACCTTC
NA | TRBJ2-7 | TRBV6-6 | NA | CAGGTGGTYEQYF | TGTGCCGGGGGGACGGGCGGAACCTACGAGCAGTACTTC
NA | TRBJ1-6 | TRBV2 | NA | CASKTVQNSPLHF | TGTGCCAGCAAGACAGTACAGAATTCACCCCTCCACTTT
NA | TRBJ2-3 | TRBV30 | TRBD2 | CAWRAYLAGARTDTQYF | TGTGCCTGGAGGGCCTATCTAGCGGGGGCCCGCACAGATACGCAGTATTTT
NA | TRBJ2-2 | TRBV14 | TRBD1 | CASSQGTGGYGELFF | TGTGCCAGCAGCCAAGGGACAGGGGGTTACGGGGAGCTGTTTTTT
NA | TRBJ2-7 | TRBV29-1 | NA | CSVGWQMAYEQYF | TGCAGCGTTGGGTGGCAGATGGCCTACGAGCAGTACTTC
NA | TRBJ2-1 | TRBV14 | NA | CASSQGDWLYNEQFF | TGTGCCAGCAGCCAGGGGGACTGGCTCTACAATGAGCAGTTCTTC
NA | TRBJ2-1 | TRBV4-2 | TRBD1 | CASSQGKTQGAGYNEQFF | TGTGCCAGCAGCCAAGGGAAGACACAGGGGGCTGGCTACAATGAGCAGTTCTTC
NA | TRBJ1-4 | TRBV5-1 | NA | CASSFSATNEKLFF | TGCGCCAGCAGCTTCTCAGCAACTAATGAAAAACTGTTTTTT
NA | TRBJ2-7 | TRBV6-2/TRBV6-3 | TRBD2 | CASRPSGDTYEQYF | TGTGCCAGCAGACCTAGCGGGGACACCTACGAGCAGTACTTC
NA | TRBJ2-2 | TRBV28 | TRBD2 | CASSSLAGVHTGELFF | TGTGCCAGCAGTTCCTTAGCGGGGGTCCACACCGGGGAGCTGTTTTTT
NA | TRBJ2-2 | TRBV7-2 | NA | CASTRRGANTGELFF | TGTGCCAGCACCCGACGCGGCGCGAACACCGGGGAGCTGTTTTTT
once | TRBJ2-1 | TRBV29-1 | NA | CSVDEQGGNGEQFF | TGCAGCGTTGATGAGCAGGGTGGGAACGGTGAGCAGTTCTTC
NA | TRBJ1-2 | TRBV7-2 | NA | CASSVDSNYGYTF | TGTGCCAGCAGCGTGGACAGCAACTATGGCTACACCTTC
NA | TRBJ1-2 | TRBV7-6 | TRBD1 | CASSLGTGVNYGYTF | TGTGCCAGCAGCCTTGGGACAGGGGTGAACTATGGCTACACCTTC
NA | TRBJ1-1 | TRBV5-1 | TRBD1 | CASSLDRQGVSSEAFF | TGCGCCAGCAGCCTCGATAGACAGGGGGTCTCTTCTGAAGCTTTCTTT
NA | TRBJ1-2 | TRBV6-2/TRBV6-3 | TRBD1 | CASSRDRGKTANYGYTF | TGTGCCAGCAGCCGAGACAGGGGGAAAACCGCTAACTATGGCTACACCTTC
NA | TRBJ1-5 | TRBV5-1 | TRBD1 | CASSAASYPGTGGAYRQPQHF | TGCGCCAGCAGCGCAGCTTCTTACCCGGGGACAGGGGGCGCCTACAGGCAGCCCCAGCATTTT
NA | TRBJ1-3 | TRBV11-3 | NA | CASSLFPGDTIYF | TGTGCCAGCAGCTTATTCCCAGGGGACACCATATATTTT
NA | TRBJ2-3 | TRBV5-4 | TRBD2 | CASSPGTSGGTSTDTQYF | TGTGCCAGCAGCCCCGGGACTAGCGGGGGGACTAGCACAGATACGCAGTATTTT
NA | TRBJ2-6 | TRBV27 | TRBD1 | CASSFYGQGVVLTF | TGTGCCAGCAGTTTCTATGGACAGGGGGTCGTCCTGACTTTC
NA | TRBJ1-4 | TRBV6-5 | TRBD1 | CASSRPTGENEKLFF | TGTGCCAGCAGTCGACCGACAGGGGAGAACGAAAAACTGTTTTTT
NA | TRBJ2-5 | TRBV30 | NA | CAWSVGGETQYF | TGTGCCTGGAGTGTAGGAGGGGAGACCCAGTACTTC
NA | TRBJ1-1 | TRBV19 | TRBD1 | CASSRQGVSTEAFF | TGTGCCAGTAGTAGACAGGGCGTCAGCACTGAAGCTTTCTTT
NA | TRBJ2-7 | TRBV2 | NA | CATTPRDTSYEQYF | TGTGCCACCACCCCCCGGGACACATCCTACGAGCAGTACTTC
NA | TRBJ1-5 | TRBV12-3/TRBV12-4 | TRBD1 | CASSTGDNQPQHF | TGTGCCAGCAGTACAGGGGATAATCAGCCCCAGCATTTT
NA | TRBJ1-2 | TRBV11-1 | NA | CASSFEGDGYTF | TGTGCCAGCAGCTTCGAAGGAGATGGCTACACCTTC